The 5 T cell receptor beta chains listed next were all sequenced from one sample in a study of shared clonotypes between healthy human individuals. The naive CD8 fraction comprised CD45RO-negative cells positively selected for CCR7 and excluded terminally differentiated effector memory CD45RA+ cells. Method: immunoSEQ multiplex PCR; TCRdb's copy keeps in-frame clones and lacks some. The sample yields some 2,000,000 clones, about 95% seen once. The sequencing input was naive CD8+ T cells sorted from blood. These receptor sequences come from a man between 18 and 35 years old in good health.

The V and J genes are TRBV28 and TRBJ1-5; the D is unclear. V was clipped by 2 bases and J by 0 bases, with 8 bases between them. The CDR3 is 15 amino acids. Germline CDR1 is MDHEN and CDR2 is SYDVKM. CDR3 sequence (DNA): TGTGCCAGCAGTTTAAGGATAGATAGCAATCAGCCCCAGCATTTT. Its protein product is CASSLRIDSNQPQHF. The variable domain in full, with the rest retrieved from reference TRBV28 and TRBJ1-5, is DVKVTQSSRYLVKRTGEKVFLECVQDMDHENMFWYRQDPGLGLRLIYFSYDVKMKEKGDIPEGYSVSREKKERFSLILESASTNQTSMYLCASSLRIDSNQPQHFGDGTRLSIL.

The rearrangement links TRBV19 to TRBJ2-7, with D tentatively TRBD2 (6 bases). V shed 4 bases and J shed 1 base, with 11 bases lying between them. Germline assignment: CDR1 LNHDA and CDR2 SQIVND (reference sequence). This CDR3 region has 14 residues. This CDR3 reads CASSKSGYSYEQYF. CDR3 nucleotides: TGTGCCAGTAGTAAGAGCGGGTATTCCTACGAGCAGTACTTC.

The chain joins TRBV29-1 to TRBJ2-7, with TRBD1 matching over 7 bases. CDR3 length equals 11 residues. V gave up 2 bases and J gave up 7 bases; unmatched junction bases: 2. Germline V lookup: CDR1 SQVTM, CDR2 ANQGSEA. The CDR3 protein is CSVESGGEQYF. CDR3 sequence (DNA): TGCAGCGTTGAATCAGGGGGAGAGCAGTACTTC.

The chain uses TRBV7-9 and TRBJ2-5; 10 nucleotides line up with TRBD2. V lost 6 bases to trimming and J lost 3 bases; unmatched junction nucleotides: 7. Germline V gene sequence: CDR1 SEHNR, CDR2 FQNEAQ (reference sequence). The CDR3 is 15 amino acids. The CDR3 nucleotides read TGTGCCAGCAGTGTTCTAGCGGGGGTAAAAGAGACCCAGTACTTC. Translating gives CASSVLAGVKETQYF.

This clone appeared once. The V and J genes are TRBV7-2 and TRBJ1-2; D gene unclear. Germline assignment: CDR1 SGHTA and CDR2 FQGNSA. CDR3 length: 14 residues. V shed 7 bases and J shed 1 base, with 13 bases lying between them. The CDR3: CASTSYGGNYGYTF. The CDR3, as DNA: TGTGCCAGCACATCCTACGGTGGTAACTATGGCTACACCTTC.